These 6 T cell receptor beta chains share one sample of origin, sequenced in a study of T cells after posttransplantation cyclophosphamide. Treatment was busulfan-fludarabine conditioning, a marrow graft, and cyclophosphamide on days +3 and +4. Sequenced by immunoSEQ multiplex PCR; TCRdb stores in-frame clones only, minus some. The data hold tens of thousands of clones, with roughly 88% observed a single time. This specimen was PBMCs, taken around 58 days after allogeneic stem cell transplant with posttransplant cyclophosphamide. The receptors originated from a male patient aged 55 to 69 who received an allogeneic stem cell transplant from a related donor and was CMV-positive. Some T cells may be provided by the graft donor.

CDR3 sequence: CASSLTGGDEKLFF. The CDR3 DNA reads TGCGCCAGCAGCTTGACAGGGGGTGATGAAAAACTGTTTTTT. The chain links TRBV5-1 to TRBJ1-4; 8 nucleotides match TRBD1. The CDR3 loop spans 14 amino acids. Germline V gene lookup returns CDR1 SGHRS and CDR2 YFSETQ. V shed 1 base, J shed 6 bases, and the junction held 2 bases outside the gene matches. Variable domain in full (rest from reference TRBV5-1 and TRBJ1-4): KAGVTQTPRYLIKTRGQQVTLSCSPISGHRSVSWYQQTPGQGLQFLFEYFSETQRNKGNFPGRFSGRQFSNSRSEMNVSTLELGDSALYLCASSLTGGDEKLFFGSGTQLSVL.

This rearrangement joins TRBV15 to TRBJ1-4; 7 bases agree with TRBD1. Germline assignment: CDR1 LNHNV and CDR2 YYDKDF (reference sequence). The V gene end was trimmed by 2 bases and the J gene end by 6 bases; junction bases not matched to a gene: 9. The length of the CDR3 is 16 residues. The DNA of the CDR3 is TGTGCCACCAGCAGACCTGACCCAGGACAGGATGAAAAACTGTTTTTT. It encodes CATSRPDPGQDEKLFF.

The rearrangement uses TRBV15 and TRBJ1-5, with TRBD1 as a possible D gene (6 bases). V was shortened by 3 bases and J by 3 bases, with 12 bases between the two germline ends. Germline V gene data show CDR1 as LNHNV and CDR2 as YYDKDF (reference sequence). This CDR3 region has 15 residues. The CDR3 loop is CATSRSGVDNQPQHF. The CDR3 DNA is TGTGCCACCAGCAGGTCAGGGGTTGACAATCAGCCCCAGCATTTT.

The V gene is TRBV7-9, the J gene TRBJ2-2; 10 bases agree with TRBD1. V lost 5 bases and J lost 5; bases outside the gene matches: 8. The CDR3 extends over 16 amino acids. Germline assignment: CDR1 SEHNR and CDR2 FQNEAQ (reference sequence). The DNA for the CDR3 is TGTGCCAGCAGCGTCCGGGACAGGGGCGAAACCGGGGAGCTGTTTTTT. Encoded protein: CASSVRDRGETGELFF.

The rearrangement joins TRBV19 to TRBJ1-2; the match to TRBD1 covers 9 bases. The V and J ends lost 3 bases and 8 bases, in that order; junction bases with no gene match: 13. Germline V gene sequence: CDR1 LNHDA, CDR2 SQIVND (reference sequence). The CDR3 has 16 amino acids. Written as DNA, the CDR3 is TGTGCCAGTAGTATGCTACAGGGGGCGCAACCAAGGGGCTACACCTTC. Translated, it gives CASSMLQGAQPRGYTF.

This clone has just one count. J is TRBJ2-7 and V is TRBV7-9, with 9 nucleotides matching TRBD1. The germline V gene encodes CDR1 SEHNR and CDR2 FQNEAQ (reference sequence). This CDR3 has 14 residues. V gave up 5 bases and J gave up 6 bases; unmatched junction bases: 8. The DNA of the CDR3 is TGTGCCAGCAGCCCAATGGGGACAGGGCCCGAGCAGTACGTC. Its protein product is CASSPMGTGPEQYV.